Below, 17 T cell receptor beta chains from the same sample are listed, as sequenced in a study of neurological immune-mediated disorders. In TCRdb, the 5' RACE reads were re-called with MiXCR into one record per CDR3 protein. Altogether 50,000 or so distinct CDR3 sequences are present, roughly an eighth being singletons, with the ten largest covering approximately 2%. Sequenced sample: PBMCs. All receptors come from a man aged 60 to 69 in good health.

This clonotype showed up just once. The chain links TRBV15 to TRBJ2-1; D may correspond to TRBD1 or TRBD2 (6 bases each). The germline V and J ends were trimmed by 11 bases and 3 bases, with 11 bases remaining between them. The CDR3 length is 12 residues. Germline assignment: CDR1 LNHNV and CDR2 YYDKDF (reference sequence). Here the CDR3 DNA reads TGTGCCGGGGGGCTCAGCTACAATGAGCAGTTCTTC. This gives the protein CAGGLSYNEQFF.

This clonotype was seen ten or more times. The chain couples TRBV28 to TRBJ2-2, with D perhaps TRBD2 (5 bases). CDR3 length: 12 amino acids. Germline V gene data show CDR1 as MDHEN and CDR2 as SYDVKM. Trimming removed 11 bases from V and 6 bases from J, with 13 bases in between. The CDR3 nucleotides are TGTGCCTACAAAAGCGGTGCCGGGGAGCTGTTTTTT. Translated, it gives CAYKSGAGELFF.

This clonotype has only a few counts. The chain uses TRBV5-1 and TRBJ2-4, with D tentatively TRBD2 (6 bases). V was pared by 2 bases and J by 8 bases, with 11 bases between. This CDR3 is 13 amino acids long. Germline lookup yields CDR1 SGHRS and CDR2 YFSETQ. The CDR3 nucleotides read TGCGCCAGCAGCTTAACTAGCACAGACATTCAGTACTTC. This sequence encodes CASSLTSTDIQYF.

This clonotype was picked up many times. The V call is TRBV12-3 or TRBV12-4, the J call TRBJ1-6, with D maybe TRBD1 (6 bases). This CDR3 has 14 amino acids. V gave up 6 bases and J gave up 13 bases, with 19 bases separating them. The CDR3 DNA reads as TGTGCCAGCAGACCCGGGGGGGGGGCAGCGCCCCTCCACTTT. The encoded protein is CASRPGGGAAPLHF.

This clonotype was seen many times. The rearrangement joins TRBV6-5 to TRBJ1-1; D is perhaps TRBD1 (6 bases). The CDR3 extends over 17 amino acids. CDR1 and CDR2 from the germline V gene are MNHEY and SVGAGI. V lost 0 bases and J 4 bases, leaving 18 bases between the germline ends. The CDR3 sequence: CASSYSYSYKGGTEAFF. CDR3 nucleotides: TGTGCCAGCAGTTACTCGTACAGCTATAAGGGGGGCACTGAAGCTTTCTTT.

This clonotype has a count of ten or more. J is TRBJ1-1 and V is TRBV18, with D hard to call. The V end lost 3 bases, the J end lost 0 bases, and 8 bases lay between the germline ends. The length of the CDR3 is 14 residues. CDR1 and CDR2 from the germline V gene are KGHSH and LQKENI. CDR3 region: CASSPDTMNTEAFF. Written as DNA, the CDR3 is TGTGCCAGCTCACCCGACACTATGAACACTGAAGCTTTCTTT.

The chain's CDR3 is CASSVRGSGLAGAGELFF. In nucleotides, the CDR3 is TGTGCCAGCAGCGTCCGAGGAAGCGGACTAGCGGGAGCCGGGGAGCTGTTTTTT. V and J are TRBV5-5 and TRBJ2-2; 13 bases map to TRBD2. Germline CDR1 is SGHKS and CDR2 is YYEKEE (reference sequence). V gave up 4 bases and J gave up 6 bases; unmatched junction bases: 12. The CDR3 covers 18 residues.

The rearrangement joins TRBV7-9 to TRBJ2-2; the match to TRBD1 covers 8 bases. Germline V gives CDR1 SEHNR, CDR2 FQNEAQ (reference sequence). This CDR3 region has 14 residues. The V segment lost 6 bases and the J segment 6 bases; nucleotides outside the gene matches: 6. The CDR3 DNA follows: TGTGCCAGCAGACAAGGACAGGGCGCCGGGGAGCTGTTTTTT. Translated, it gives CASRQGQGAGELFF.

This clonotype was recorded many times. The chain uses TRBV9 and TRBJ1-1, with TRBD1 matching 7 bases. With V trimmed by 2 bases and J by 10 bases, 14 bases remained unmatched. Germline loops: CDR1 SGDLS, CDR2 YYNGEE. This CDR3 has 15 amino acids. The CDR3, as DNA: TGTGCCAGCAGCGTGGAGGAGGGGGCAATCCCCCCAGCTTTCTTT. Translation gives CASSVEEGAIPPAFF.

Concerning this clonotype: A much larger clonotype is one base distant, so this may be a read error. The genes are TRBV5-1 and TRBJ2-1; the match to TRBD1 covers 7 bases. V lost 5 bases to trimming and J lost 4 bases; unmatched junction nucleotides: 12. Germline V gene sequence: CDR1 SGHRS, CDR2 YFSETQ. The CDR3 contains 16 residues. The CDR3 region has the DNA TGCGCCAGCAGATCACTGGGGACAGTAAGTTACAATGAGCAGTTCTTC. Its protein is CASRSLGTVSYNEQFF.

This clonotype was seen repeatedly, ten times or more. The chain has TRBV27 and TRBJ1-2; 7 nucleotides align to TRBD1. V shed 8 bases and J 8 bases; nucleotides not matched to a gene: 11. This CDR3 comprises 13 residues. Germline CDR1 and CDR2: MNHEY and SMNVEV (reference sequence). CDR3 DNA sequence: TGTGCCAGCCAGGGGGGTCAGTCTAGGGGCTACACCTTC. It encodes CASQGGQSRGYTF.

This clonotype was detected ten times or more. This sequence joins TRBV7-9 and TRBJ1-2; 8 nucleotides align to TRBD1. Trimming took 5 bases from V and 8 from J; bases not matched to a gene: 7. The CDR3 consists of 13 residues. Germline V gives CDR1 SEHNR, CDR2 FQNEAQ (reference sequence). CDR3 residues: CASSLQTGEGYTF. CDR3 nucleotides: TGTGCCAGCAGCCTACAGACAGGGGAAGGCTACACCTTC.

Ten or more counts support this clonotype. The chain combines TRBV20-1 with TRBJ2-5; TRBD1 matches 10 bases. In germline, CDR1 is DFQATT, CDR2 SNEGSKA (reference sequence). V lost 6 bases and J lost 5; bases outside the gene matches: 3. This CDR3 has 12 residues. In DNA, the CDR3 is TGCAGTGCGGGGACAGGGGTGGAGACCCAGTACTTC. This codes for CSAGTGVETQYF.

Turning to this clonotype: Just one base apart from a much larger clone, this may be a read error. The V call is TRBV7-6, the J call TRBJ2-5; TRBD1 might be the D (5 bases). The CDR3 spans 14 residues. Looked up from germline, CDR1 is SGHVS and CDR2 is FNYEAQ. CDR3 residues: CANSSKGPQETQYF. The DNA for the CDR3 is TGTGCCAACAGCTCAAAGGGGCCCCAAGAGACCCAGTACTTC.

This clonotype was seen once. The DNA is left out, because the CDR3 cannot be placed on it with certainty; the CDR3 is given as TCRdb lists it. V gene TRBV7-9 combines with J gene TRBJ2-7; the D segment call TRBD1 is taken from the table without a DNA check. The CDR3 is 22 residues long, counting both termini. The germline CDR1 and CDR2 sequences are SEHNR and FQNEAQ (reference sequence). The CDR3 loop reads CASSFYICSASSSGTVSYEQYF.

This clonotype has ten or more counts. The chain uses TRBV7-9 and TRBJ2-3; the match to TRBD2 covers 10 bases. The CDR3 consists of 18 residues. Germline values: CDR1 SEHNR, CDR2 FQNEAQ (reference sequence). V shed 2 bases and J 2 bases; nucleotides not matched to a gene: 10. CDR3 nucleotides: TGTGCCAGCAGCTTACGGGTAGCGGGGGGTTATACCACAGATACGCAGTATTTT. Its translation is CASSLRVAGGYTTDTQYF.

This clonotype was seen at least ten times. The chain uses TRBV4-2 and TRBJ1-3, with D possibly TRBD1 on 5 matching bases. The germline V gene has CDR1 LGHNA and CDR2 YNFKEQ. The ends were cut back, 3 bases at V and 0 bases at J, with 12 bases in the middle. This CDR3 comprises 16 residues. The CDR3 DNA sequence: TGTGCCAGCAGCCAGTCCACGGGGGGCTCTGGAAACACCATATATTTT. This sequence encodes CASSQSTGGSGNTIYF.